This T cell receptor beta chain appears in the sequencing data of a study of OX40 agonist ivuxolimab in advanced cancers. Whole-study context: Patients were treated with ivuxolimab, an agonistic anti-OX40 (CD134) antibody.

Sequencing was performed with immunoSEQ multiplex PCR; in TCRdb, only in-frame clones are kept and a portion is missing. The top ten hold around half of the sample, which has 15,000 to 20,000 clones, roughly 87% seen once. Germline values: CDR1 MRHNA, CDR2 SNTAGT. CDR3 length: 14 residues. V was shortened by 6 bases and J by 4 bases, with 12 bases between the two germline ends. Study-level results: The authors did not determine the antigen specificity of the expanded peripheral T cells. Expanded clones were, on average, more numerous among CD8+ T cells than CD4+. Among the lowest peripheral clonal expansion occurred in 0.1-3.0 mg/kg partial responders.

Regarding this clone: Its antigen is still unknown.

The sample here was CD4+ or CD8+ T cells sorted from blood, taken in a trial of the OX40 agonist ivuxolimab. The sequence derives from an adult with an advanced solid tumor such as melanoma, head and neck, liver or kidney cancer. The chain uses TRBV6-4 and TRBJ2-2; D is ambiguous. DNA for the CDR3: TGTGCCAGCAGCATCATACCGTCCACCGGGGAGCTGTTTTTT. Residues: CASSIIPSTGELFF.